One and the same sample provided the 3 T cell receptor beta chains below, sequenced in a study of blood T cell repertoires in COVID-19. TCRdb's copy holds only in-frame clones and misses some; the assay was immunoSEQ multiplex PCR. Of about 45,000 clones in the sample, roughly 81% are singletons; the top ten hold about 26%. Sequenced: peripheral blood. The receptor set was obtained from a woman in her 70s with acute or convalescent COVID-19.

The chain has TRBV4-1 and TRBJ2-3; TRBD1 is a possible D gene (6 bases). Germline V gene lookup returns CDR1 MGHRA and CDR2 YSYEKL. V was cut by 2 bases and J by 0 bases, with 21 bases left in between. The length of the CDR3 is 19 residues. The CDR3 sequence: CASSQSGGGSAGSTDTQYF. The CDR3 DNA reads TGCGCCAGCAGCCAAAGTGGGGGCGGCAGTGCCGGAAGCACAGATACGCAGTATTTT.

This clone was counted between two and nine times. The chain combines TRBV5-1 with TRBJ1-1; D is uncertain. This CDR3 comprises 16 residues. Trimming pared 0 bases from V and 1 base from J, leaving 13 bases between. Germline V gene sequence: CDR1 SGHRS, CDR2 YFSETQ. The DNA for the CDR3 is TGCGCCAGCAGCTTGGGCATAATTACAGAGAACACTGAAGCTTTCTTT. It is translated as CASSLGIITENTEAFF.

In its sample, this clone was seen a few times. CDR3 loop: CASSLTGRRAAETQYF. CDR3 DNA: TGTGCCAGCAGCTTAACAGGGCGGCGAGCGGCAGAGACCCAGTACTTC. The chain couples TRBV7-3 to TRBJ2-5; D might be TRBD2 (5 bases). This CDR3 comprises 16 residues. Germline-derived CDR1 and CDR2 are SGHTA and FQGTGA. V gave up 0 bases and J gave up 4 bases, with 15 bases separating them.